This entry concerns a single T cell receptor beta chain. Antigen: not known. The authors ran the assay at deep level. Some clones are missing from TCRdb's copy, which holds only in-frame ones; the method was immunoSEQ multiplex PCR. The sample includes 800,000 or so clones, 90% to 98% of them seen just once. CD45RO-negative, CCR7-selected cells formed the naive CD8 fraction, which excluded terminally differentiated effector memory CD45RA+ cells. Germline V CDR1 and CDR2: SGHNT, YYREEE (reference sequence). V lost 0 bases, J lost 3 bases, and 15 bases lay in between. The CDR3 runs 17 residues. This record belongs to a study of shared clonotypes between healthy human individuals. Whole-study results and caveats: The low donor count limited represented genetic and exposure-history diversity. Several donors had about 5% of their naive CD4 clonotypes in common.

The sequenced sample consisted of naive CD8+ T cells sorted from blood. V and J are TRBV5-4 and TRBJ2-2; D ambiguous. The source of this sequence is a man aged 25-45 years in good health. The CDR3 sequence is CASSLVKVVTDTGELFF. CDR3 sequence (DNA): TGTGCCAGCAGCTTGGTCAAGGTAGTGACCGACACCGGGGAGCTGTTTTTT. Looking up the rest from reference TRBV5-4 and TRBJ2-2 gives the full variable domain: ETGVTQSPTHLIKTRGQQVTLRCSSQSGHNTVSWYQQALGQGPQFIFQYYREEENGRGNFPPRFSGLQFPNYSSELNVNALELDDSALYLCASSLVKVVTDTGELFFGEGSRLTVL.